The following is a TCR beta chain sequence with its context. No antigen is known for it. TCRbeta library construction was performed incorporating unique molecular identifiers. One entry per CDR3 protein, called by TCRdb with MiXCR from the PCR reads. The top ten hold around 7.5% of the sample, which has fewer than 350,000 distinct CDR3 sequences, 10% seen once. This sample was taken from a study of T-cell reconstitution after alpha-beta-depleted transplantation in children. General study results and limits: Some patients' high day-60 TCRbeta diversity was traced to surviving recipient T cells and thymic progenitors. Newly generated T cells supplied most T-cell counts and diversity one year post-transplant. Reported findings indicate that, about two months after transplant, alpha-beta T cells came from several hundred expanded clones, which were derived from non-depleted graft cells.

The V segment lost 6 bases and the J segment 2 bases; nucleotides outside the gene matches: 10. Per germline, CDR1 MDHEN and CDR2 SYDVKM. The CDR3 covers 15 residues. The receptor's source is a boy under two years old with acute myeloid leukemia, due to receive a stem cell transplant. Material: PBMCs, obtained before TCRalphabeta/CD19-depleted stem cell transplant. The rearrangement links TRBV28 to TRBJ2-7; TRBD1 matches 7 bases. CDR3 residues: CASRPTGVGTYEQYF. Here the CDR3 DNA reads TGTGCCAGCAGACCAACAGGGGTGGGGACCTACGAGCAGTACTTC.